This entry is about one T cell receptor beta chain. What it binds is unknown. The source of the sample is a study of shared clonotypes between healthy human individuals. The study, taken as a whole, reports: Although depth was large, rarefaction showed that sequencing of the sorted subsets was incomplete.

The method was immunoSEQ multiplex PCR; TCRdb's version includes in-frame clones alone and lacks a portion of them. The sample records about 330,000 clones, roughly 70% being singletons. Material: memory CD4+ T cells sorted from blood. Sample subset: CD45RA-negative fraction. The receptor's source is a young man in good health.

The CDR3 reads CVPLAPTYEQYF. The CDR3 DNA is TGTGTGCCCCTTGCTCCGACCTACGAGCAGTACTTC. The chain uses TRBV28 and TRBJ2-7, with D uncertain. Germline V gene sequence: CDR1 MDHEN, CDR2 SYDVKM. This CDR3 contains 12 residues. Looking up the rest from reference TRBV28 and TRBJ2-7 gives the full variable domain: DVKVTQSSRYLVKRTGEKVFLECVQDMDHENMFWYRQDPGLGLRLIYFSYDVKMKEKGDIPEGYSVSREKKERFSLILESASTNQTSMYLCVPLAPTYEQYFGPGTRLTVT.